These 16 T cell receptor beta chains were sequenced from one sample in a study of somatic mutations in cytotoxic T cells in rheumatoid arthritis. Method: immunoSEQ multiplex PCR; TCRdb's copy keeps in-frame clones and lacks some. The sample lists more than 7,500 clones, approximately 79% occurring once. The sequenced sample was CD8+ T cells sorted from blood. The receptors shown here come from an adult with rheumatoid arthritis.

This clone appeared a single time. The V call is TRBV27, the J call TRBJ2-3, with D unresolved. CDR3 length: 15 amino acids. CDR1 is MNHEY and CDR2 is SMNVEV in the germline V gene (reference sequence). The V gene lost 6 bases and the J gene lost 0 bases, with 13 bases spanning the gap. The CDR3 sequence: CASSPGRASTDTQYF. CDR3 DNA sequence: TGTGCCAGCAGCCCGGGCCGTGCTAGCACAGATACGCAGTATTTT.

The chain uses TRBV9 and TRBJ1-1; D is perhaps TRBD1 (5 bases). Trimming left V 0 bases short and J 6 bases short, with 12 bases between. This CDR3 is 14 amino acids long. CDR1 is SGDLS and CDR2 is YYNGEE in the germline V gene. The chain's CDR3 is CASSVELVGAEAFF. As DNA, the CDR3 is TGTGCCAGCAGCGTAGAGTTAGTGGGGGCTGAAGCTTTCTTT.

This clone was found once. The CDR3, as DNA: TGCAGCGCAATAGCGGTAACTGGTTACGAGCAGTACTTC. Translation gives CSAIAVTGYEQYF. The chain has TRBV29-1 and TRBJ2-7, with D perhaps TRBD2 (6 bases). Trimming pared 7 bases from V and 4 bases from J, leaving 17 bases between. CDR1 and CDR2 from the germline V gene are SQVTM and ANQGSEA. This CDR3 has 13 residues.

V and J are TRBV6-1 and TRBJ1-3; D might be TRBD1 (6 bases). V lost 6 bases to trimming and J lost 0 bases, with 9 bases between them. CDR3 size: 14 residues. Germline loops: CDR1 MNHNS, CDR2 SASEGT. CDR3 coding DNA: TGTGCCAGCAGCCTCAGGGGCTCTGGAAACACCATATATTTT. Translation: CASSLRGSGNTIYF.

The chain joins TRBV5-3 to TRBJ1-3; 8 nucleotides line up with TRBD1. TRBV5-3 is placed among ORFs of uncertain function. The CDR3 length is 18 residues. Unmatched junction bases numbered 10, after V lost 2 bases and J lost 0 bases. CDR3 region: CARSLNRDRRISGNTIYF. The DNA of the CDR3 is TGTGCCAGAAGCTTAAACCGGGACAGGCGAATCTCTGGAAACACCATATATTTT.

This clone was detected only once. The V and J genes are TRBV6-5 and TRBJ2-1; D is undetermined. The CDR3 spans 14 residues. Germline V CDR1 and CDR2: MNHEY, SVGAGI. Trimming left V 2 bases short and J 0 bases short, with 5 bases between. In DNA, the CDR3 is TGTGCCAGCAGTTACACGAGCTCCTACAATGAGCAGTTCTTC. Translation: CASSYTSSYNEQFF.

On this clone itself: Mismatch with germline at one junction end may stem from a read error. The chain combines TRBV7-7 with TRBJ2-5; tentative D call: TRBD2 (6 bases). CDR1 and CDR2 from the germline V gene are SSHAT and FNYEAQ (reference sequence). The length of the CDR3 is 14 residues. Here the CDR3 reads CASSLAAGGETQYF. The DNA of the CDR3 is TGTGCTAGCAGCTTAGCGGCCGGGGGTGAGACCCAGTACTTC. Supplemented by reference TRBV7-7 and TRBJ2-5, the full variable domain reads GAGVSQSPRYKVTKRGQDVTLRCDPISSHATLYWYQQALGQGPEFLTYFNYEAQPDKSGLPSDRFSAERPEGSISTLTIQRTEQRDSAMYRCASSLAAGGETQYFGPGTRLLVL.

The CDR3 DNA sequence: TGCGCCAGCGGGGGGCCGGGACCCCCTGAAGCTGCTTTCTTT. Amino acids: CASGGPGPPEAAFF. The V and J genes are TRBV10-2 and TRBJ1-1; a weak D match, TRBD1 (6 bases). The germline gives CDR1 WSHSY, CDR2 SAAADI. V gave up 8 bases and J gave up 11 bases, with 24 bases separating them. This CDR3 is built from 14 residues.

The table lists this clone with a count of one. The chain links TRBV4-2 to TRBJ1-6; D perhaps matches TRBD1 (6 bases). Deletions cut 1 base from V and 0 bases from J, with 22 bases between. The CDR3 is made up of 21 amino acids. The germline CDR1 and CDR2 sequences are LGHNA and YNFKEQ. CDR3 sequence reads: CASSQVSWASRGGSYNSPLHF. The CDR3 coding sequence is TGTGCCAGCAGCCAAGTTAGTTGGGCATCCAGAGGGGGCTCCTATAATTCACCCCTCCACTTT.

J is TRBJ1-1 and V is TRBV28; the D is unclear. Germline V lookup: CDR1 MDHEN, CDR2 SYDVKM. V was cut by 6 bases and J by 6 bases, with 20 bases left in between. The CDR3 extends over 15 amino acids. This chain's CDR3 is CASRAPGAGRAEAFF. CDR3 bases: TGTGCCAGCAGGGCACCGGGAGCTGGGCGCGCTGAAGCTTTCTTT.

In DNA form, the CDR3 reads TGTGCCAGCAGCTTTCCTGGGGGTGAGCAGTACTTC. Translation gives CASSFPGGEQYF. The J gene is TRBJ2-7, the V gene TRBV7-9; D possibly matches TRBD1 or TRBD2 (5 bases each). The CDR3 is made up of 12 amino acids. CDR1 and CDR2 (germline): SEHNR, FQNEAQ (reference sequence). Trimming left V 3 bases short and J 7 bases short, with 10 bases between.

CDR3 DNA: TGTGCCTCGAGGGGGGGACCCGCAGATACGCAGTATTTT. Amino acid sequence: CASRGGPADTQYF. The chain employs TRBV15 and TRBJ2-3; a possible D gene is TRBD2 (7 bases). The CDR3 contains 13 residues. The germline V gene has CDR1 LNHNV and CDR2 YYDKDF (reference sequence). V lost 11 bases and J lost 4, with 16 bases in between.

The chain is built from TRBV6-1 and TRBJ1-4; D gene uncertain. CDR1 is MNHNS, CDR2 SASEGT, per germline. This CDR3 region has 14 residues. V was trimmed by 10 bases and J by 7 bases, leaving 19 bases between them. The CDR3 spells CATGDVGYGEKLFF. The CDR3 bases are TGTGCCACCGGTGACGTGGGGTACGGTGAAAAACTGTTTTTT.

The chain uses TRBV5-4 and TRBJ1-2; tentatively, D is TRBD1 (6 bases). The CDR3 covers 12 residues. The ends were cut back, 3 bases at V and 7 bases at J, with 10 bases in the middle. Germline V CDR1 and CDR2: SGHNT, YYREEE (reference sequence). CDR3 bases: TGTGCCAGCAGCTCCACAGGGTTTGGCTACACCTTC. It codes for CASSSTGFGYTF. The whole variable domain, remainder taken from reference TRBV5-4 and TRBJ1-2, is ETGVTQSPTHLIKTRGQQVTLRCSSQSGHNTVSWYQQALGQGPQFIFQYYREEENGRGNFPPRFSGLQFPNYSSELNVNALELDDSALYLCASSSTGFGYTFGSGTRLTVV.

The V gene is TRBV7-8, the J gene TRBJ1-5; 8 nucleotides match TRBD1. The CDR3 sequence is 15 residues long. Germline CDR1 and CDR2: SGHVS and FQNEAQ. J gave up 0 bases and V 5 bases, and 3 bases lay outside the gene matches. CDR3 region: CASSAGTGSNQPQHF. DNA for the CDR3: TGTGCCAGCAGCGCCGGGACAGGTAGCAATCAGCCCCAGCATTTT.

DNA for the CDR3: TGTGCCAGCAGTGACGGACTAGCCAACACCGGGGAGCTGTTTTTT. Translated: CASSDGLANTGELFF. V gene TRBV6-4 combines with J gene TRBJ2-2, with 8 bases fitting TRBD2. CDR1 and CDR2 from the germline V gene are MRHNA and SNTAGT. This CDR3 is built from 15 residues. V lost 2 bases to trimming and J lost 2 bases; unmatched junction nucleotides: 1.